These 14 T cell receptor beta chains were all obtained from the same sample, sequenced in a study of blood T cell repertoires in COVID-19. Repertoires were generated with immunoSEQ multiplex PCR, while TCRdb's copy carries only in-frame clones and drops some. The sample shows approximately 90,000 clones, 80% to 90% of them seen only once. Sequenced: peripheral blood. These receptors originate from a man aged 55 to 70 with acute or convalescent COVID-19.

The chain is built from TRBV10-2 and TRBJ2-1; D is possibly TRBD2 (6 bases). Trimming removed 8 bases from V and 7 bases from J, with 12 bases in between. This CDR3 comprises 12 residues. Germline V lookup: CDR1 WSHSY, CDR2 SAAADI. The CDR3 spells CASGGLVNEQFF. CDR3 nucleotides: TGCGCCAGCGGGGGGTTAGTGAATGAGCAGTTCTTC.

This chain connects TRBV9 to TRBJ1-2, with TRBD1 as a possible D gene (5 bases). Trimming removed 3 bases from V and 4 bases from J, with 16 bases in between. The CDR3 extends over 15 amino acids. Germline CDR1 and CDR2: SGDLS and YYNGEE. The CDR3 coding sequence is TGTGCCAGCAGCGGGGCGGGGGGATGGAGCTATGGCTACACCTTC. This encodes CASSGAGGWSYGYTF.

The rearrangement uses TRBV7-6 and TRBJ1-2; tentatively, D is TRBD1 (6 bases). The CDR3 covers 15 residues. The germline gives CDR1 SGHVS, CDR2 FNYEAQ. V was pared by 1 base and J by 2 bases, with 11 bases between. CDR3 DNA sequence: TGTGCCAGCAGCTTAGGAGACAGGTGGAACTATGGCTACACCTTC. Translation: CASSLGDRWNYGYTF.

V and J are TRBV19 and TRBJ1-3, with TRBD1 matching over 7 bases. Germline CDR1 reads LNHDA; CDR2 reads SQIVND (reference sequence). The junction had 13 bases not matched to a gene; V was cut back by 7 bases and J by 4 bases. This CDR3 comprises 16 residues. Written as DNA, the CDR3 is TGTGCCAGTACCCTGAAGGGGGCGAAAAAAGGAAACACCATATATTTT. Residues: CASTLKGAKKGNTIYF. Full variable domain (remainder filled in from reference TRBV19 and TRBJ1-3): DGGITQSPKYLFRKEGQNVTLSCEQNLNHDAMYWYRQDPGQGLRLIYYSQIVNDFQKGDIAEGYSVSREKKESFPLTVTSAQKNPTAFYLCASTLKGAKKGNTIYFGEGSWLTVV.

CDR3 DNA sequence: TGTGCCAGCAGCATAACTGGGGCCACCGGGGAGCTGTTTTTT. Protein: CASSITGATGELFF. The chain combines TRBV11-2 with TRBJ2-2; D might be TRBD1 (5 bases). Germline values: CDR1 SGHAT, CDR2 FQNNGV. The CDR3 spans 14 residues. Trimming cost V 5 bases and J 4 bases, with 11 bases left between them.

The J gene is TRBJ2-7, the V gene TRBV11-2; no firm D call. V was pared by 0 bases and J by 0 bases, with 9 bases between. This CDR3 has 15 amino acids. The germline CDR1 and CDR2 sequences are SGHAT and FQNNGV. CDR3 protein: CASSLEVYSSYEQYF. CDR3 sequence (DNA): TGTGCCAGCAGCTTAGAAGTTTACAGCTCCTACGAGCAGTACTTC.

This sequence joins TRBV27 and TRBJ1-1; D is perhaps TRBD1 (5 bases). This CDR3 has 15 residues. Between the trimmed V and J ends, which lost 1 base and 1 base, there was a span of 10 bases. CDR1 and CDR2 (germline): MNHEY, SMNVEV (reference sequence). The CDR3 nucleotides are TGTGCCAGCAGTTTATACGGCAGGGCGAACACTGAAGCTTTCTTT. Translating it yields CASSLYGRANTEAFF.

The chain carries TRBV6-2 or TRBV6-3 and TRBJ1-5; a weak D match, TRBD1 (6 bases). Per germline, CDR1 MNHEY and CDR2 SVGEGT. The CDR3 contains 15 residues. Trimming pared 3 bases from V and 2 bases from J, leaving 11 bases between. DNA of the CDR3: TGTGCCAGCAGTTATGGGGGCGCAGGCAATCAGCCCCAGCATTTT. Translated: CASSYGGAGNQPQHF.

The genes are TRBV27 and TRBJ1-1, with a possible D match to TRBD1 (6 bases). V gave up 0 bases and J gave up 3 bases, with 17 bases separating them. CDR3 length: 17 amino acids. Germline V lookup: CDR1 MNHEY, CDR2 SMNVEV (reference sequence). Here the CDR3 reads CASSLSRGAVVYTEAFF. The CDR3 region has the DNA TGTGCCAGCAGTTTATCTCGGGGGGCAGTCGTTTACACTGAAGCTTTCTTT.

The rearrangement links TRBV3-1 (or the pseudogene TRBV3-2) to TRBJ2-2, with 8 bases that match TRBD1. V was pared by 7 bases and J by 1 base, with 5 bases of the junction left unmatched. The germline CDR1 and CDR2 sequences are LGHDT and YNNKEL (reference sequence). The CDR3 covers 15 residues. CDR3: CASTSRGLNTGELFF. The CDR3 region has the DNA TGTGCCAGCACCTCCAGGGGGCTGAACACCGGGGAGCTGTTTTTT.

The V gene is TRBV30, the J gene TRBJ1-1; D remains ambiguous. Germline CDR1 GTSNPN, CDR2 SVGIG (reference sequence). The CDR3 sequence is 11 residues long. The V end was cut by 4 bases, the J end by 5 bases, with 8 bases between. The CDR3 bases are TGTGCCTGGATTGCAGGAACTGAAGCTTTCTTT. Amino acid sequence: CAWIAGTEAFF.

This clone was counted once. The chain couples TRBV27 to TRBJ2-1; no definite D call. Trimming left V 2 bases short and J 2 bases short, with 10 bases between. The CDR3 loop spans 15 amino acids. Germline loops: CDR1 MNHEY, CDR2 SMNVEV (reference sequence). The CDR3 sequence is CASSLVSGPYNEQFF. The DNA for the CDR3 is TGTGCCAGCAGTTTAGTAAGTGGCCCCTACAATGAGCAGTTCTTC.

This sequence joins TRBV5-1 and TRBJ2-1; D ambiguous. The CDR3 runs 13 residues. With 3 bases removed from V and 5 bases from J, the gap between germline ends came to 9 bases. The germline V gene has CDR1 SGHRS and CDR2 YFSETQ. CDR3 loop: CASSSRVNNEQFF. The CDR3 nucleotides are TGCGCCAGCAGCTCCCGGGTCAACAATGAGCAGTTCTTC.

In DNA form, the CDR3 reads TGTGCCAGTACAGGGGGGGTTGAAAAACTGTTTTTT. The encoded protein is CASTGGVEKLFF. The chain carries TRBV6-6 and TRBJ1-4; 8 bases are a match to TRBD1. Germline V lookup: CDR1 MNHNY, CDR2 SVGAGI (reference sequence). The CDR3 length is 12 residues. J lost 7 bases, V lost 9 bases, and 4 bases had no gene match.